This T cell receptor (beta chain) was sequenced in a study of vaccination and CD4 T cells after COVID-19. About the research overall: Taking of post-vaccine samples occurred a median approximately 67 days after dose two (range 14 to 241).

From germline, CDR1 is DFQATT and CDR2 SNEGSKA (reference sequence). The CDR3 is 11 amino acids. The Oncomine TCR Beta short-read assay sequenced DNA from cultured CD4+ T cells. TCRdb fed the PCR reads into MiXCR, producing one record per CDR3 protein. The repertoire consists of roughly 8,400 distinct CDR3 sequences, with under 50% occurring once and the leading ten covering under 13%. Documented treatment: 10-day PBMC culture with coronavirus spike peptide pools or control peptides (ViraFEST assay). During the years 2011-2018, before the COVID-19 pandemic, the unexposed donor's CD4+ T cells were collected. Before TCRs were sequenced, ViraFEST expanded antigen-specific T cells with peptide pools. Researchers reported culturing 2.1 million or so PBMCs per well with around 10 IU/ml IL-2 and 8 to 10 ug/ml peptide pools. Whole-study results and caveats: Researchers report that a median approximately 87% of reactive clones in convalescent patients surfaced only post-vaccination.

A remark on this clonotype: Its antigen is not identified. The junction differs from germline at one of its ends, possibly a read error.

The source of this sequence is a human donor in good health. J is TRBJ1-2 and V is TRBV20-1; D call uncertain. The sequenced sample consisted of CD4+ T cells from blood, cultured in vitro. CDR3 sequence: CSAREGLHSSF. As DNA, the CDR3 is TGCAGTGCTAGAGAAGGACTTCATTCCAGCTTC.